A single sample gave rise to the 27 T cell receptor beta chains below, sequenced in a study of technical replicates of blood from several donors. The table came from immunoSEQ multiplex PCR; TCRdb's copy has only in-frame clones and leaves some out. The table includes roughly 79,000 clones, about 81% detected once. Sequences were obtained from PBMCs. The receptors derive from a human donor in good health. Some clones in this sample may be carry-over from other donors' samples.

The chain recombines TRBV4-3 with TRBJ2-2; maybe TRBD1 (6 bases). CDR3 size: 16 residues. CDR1 LGHNA and CDR2 YSLEER come from the germline V gene. Trimming stripped 4 bases from V and 2 bases from J, with 14 bases between. In nucleotides, the CDR3 is TGCGCCAGCAGCCCCGCCGGGACAACAAACACCGGGGAGCTGTTTTTT. This codes for CASSPAGTTNTGELFF.

The V gene is TRBV4-3, the J gene TRBJ2-3; 11 nucleotides agree with TRBD2. Germline CDR1 reads LGHNA; CDR2 reads YSLEER. This CDR3 has 18 residues. V lost 0 bases to trimming and J lost 5 bases; unmatched junction nucleotides: 10. As DNA, the CDR3 is TGCGCCAGCAGCCAAGATCAAGTAGCGGGAGGGTTTGGAGATACGCAGTATTTT. Its translation: CASSQDQVAGGFGDTQYF.

The chain carries TRBV30 and TRBJ2-7, with D perhaps TRBD1 (6 bases). Per the germline V gene, CDR1 is GTSNPN and CDR2 is SVGIG (reference sequence). Trimming left V 2 bases short and J 4 bases short, with 12 bases between. The CDR3 extends over 13 amino acids. CDR3: CAWSLGGRYEQYF. The CDR3 nucleotides are TGTGCCTGGAGTCTAGGGGGACGGTACGAGCAGTACTTC.

In its sample, this clone was seen once. The rearrangement uses TRBV7-2 and TRBJ2-7, with 10 bases lining up with TRBD2. J gave up 3 bases and V 1 base, and 3 bases lay outside the gene matches. This CDR3 is built from 15 residues. Germline CDR1 is SGHTA and CDR2 is FQGNSA. The CDR3 coding sequence is TGTGCCAGCAGCTTAGTGGCTAGCGGGAGCTACGAGCAGTACTTC. Its protein product is CASSLVASGSYEQYF.

This sequence joins TRBV7-2 and TRBJ2-2; D remains unclear. Germline lookup yields CDR1 SGHTA and CDR2 FQGNSA. V was shortened by 5 bases and J by 3 bases, with 4 bases between the two germline ends. This CDR3 contains 12 residues. The CDR3 reads CASSRYTGELFF. The CDR3 DNA is TGTGCCAGCAGCCGTTACACCGGGGAGCTGTTTTTT.

The chain links TRBV7-3 to TRBJ2-6; D remains unclear. CDR1 is SGHTA, CDR2 FQGTGA, per germline. The V gene lost 6 bases and the J gene lost 2 bases, with 14 bases spanning the gap. This CDR3 has 16 amino acids. The CDR3 loop reads CASSPRSGPGANVLTF. For the CDR3, the DNA is TGTGCCAGCAGTCCCCGGTCCGGTCCTGGGGCCAACGTCCTGACTTTC.

V usage is TRBV29-1 and J usage is TRBJ2-2; unclear D gene. Deletions cut 4 bases from V and 4 bases from J, with 13 bases between. This CDR3 has 14 residues. Germline CDR1 and CDR2: SQVTM and ANQGSEA. The CDR3 coding sequence is TGCAGCGTTGGAGAGGTGTCGGGCACCGGGGAGCTGTTTTTT. Its protein product is CSVGEVSGTGELFF.

The chain links TRBV18 to TRBJ2-5; the match to TRBD2 covers 11 bases. The CDR3 consists of 15 residues. The germline V gene has CDR1 KGHSH and CDR2 LQKENI. J was trimmed by 2 bases and V by 1 base; bases with no gene match: 0. The CDR3 coding sequence is TGTGCCAGCTCACCACTAGCGGGAGGGCAAGAGACCCAGTACTTC. Translating it yields CASSPLAGGQETQYF.

The chain has TRBV2 and TRBJ2-7, with 9 positions matching TRBD1. In germline, CDR1 is SNHLY, CDR2 FYNNEI. The CDR3 spans 14 residues. V shed 5 bases and J 3 bases; nucleotides not matched to a gene: 5. For the CDR3, the DNA is TGTGCCAGCAGTCCACGGACAGGGGTCTACGAGCAGTACTTC. It translates to CASSPRTGVYEQYF.

The chain links TRBV5-6 to TRBJ1-4; perhaps TRBD1 as D (6 bases). CDR3 length: 16 amino acids. Germline loops: CDR1 SGHDT, CDR2 YYEEEE. Trimming took off 6 bases at V and 8 bases at J, with 23 bases between the two ends. Here the CDR3 DNA reads TGTGCCAGCACCGAAACCACAGGGTTATCGGGGGAAAAACTGTTTTTT. Its protein is CASTETTGLSGEKLFF.

V usage is TRBV2 and J usage is TRBJ1-5; no clear D. This CDR3 comprises 14 residues. Trimming stripped 6 bases from V and 1 base from J, with 10 bases between. The germline V gene encodes CDR1 SNHLY and CDR2 FYNNEI. DNA for the CDR3: TGTGCCAGCAGCTACGGCGGGAGCAATCAGCCCCAGCATTTT. Translating it yields CASSYGGSNQPQHF.

The chain has TRBV7-6 and TRBJ2-5; the D gene is possibly TRBD2 (6 bases). V was trimmed by 8 bases and J by 3 bases, leaving 13 bases between them. The CDR3 consists of 13 residues. Germline loops: CDR1 SGHVS, CDR2 FNYEAQ. As DNA, the CDR3 is TGTGCCAGCTCCCTGGAGCGGGAAGAGACCCAGTACTTC. The encoded protein is CASSLEREETQYF.

V is TRBV6-6 and J is TRBJ2-7, with D possibly being TRBD2 (6 bases). Trimming left V 6 bases short and J 3 bases short, with 9 bases between. In germline, CDR1 is MNHNY, CDR2 SVGAGI (reference sequence). The CDR3 sequence is 12 residues long. The CDR3 spells CASSPTSYEQYF. In nucleotides, the CDR3 is TGTGCCAGCAGCCCGACTAGCTACGAGCAGTACTTC.

The J gene is TRBJ1-6, the V gene TRBV5-5; maybe TRBD1 (6 bases). V was shortened by 0 bases and J by 4 bases, with 11 bases between the two germline ends. This CDR3 is built from 16 residues. CDR1 is SGHKS and CDR2 is YYEKEE in the germline V gene (reference sequence). DNA of the CDR3: TGTGCCAGCAGCTTGGTAGGGGGAATTTATAATTCACCCCTCCACTTT. Protein product: CASSLVGGIYNSPLHF.

This clone was seen more than once but under ten times. The sample contains more than one DNA sequence encoding this CDR3. The chain combines TRBV29-1 with TRBJ1-1, with a tentative D call TRBD1 (6 bases). The CDR3 contains 12 residues. V was trimmed by 6 bases and J by 1 base, leaving 9 bases between them. Germline CDR1 is SQVTM and CDR2 is ANQGSEA. The CDR3 DNA sequence: TGCAGCGTCGGGACACCGAACACTGAAGCTTTCTTT. This codes for CSVGTPNTEAFF.

The J gene is TRBJ1-1, the V gene TRBV6-6; a possible D gene is TRBD1 (6 bases). Between the trimmed V and J ends, which lost 2 bases and 5 bases, there was a span of 15 bases. The CDR3 sequence is 15 residues long. CDR1 and CDR2 (germline): MNHNY, SVGAGI (reference sequence). CDR3 loop: CASSYPTQGRTEAFF. The CDR3 DNA sequence: TGTGCCAGCAGTTACCCCACACAGGGAAGGACTGAAGCTTTCTTT.

This clone was counted only a few times. V is TRBV19 and J is TRBJ1-2; TRBD1 matches 7 bases. The J segment lost 3 bases and the V segment lost 7 bases, leaving 5 bases of the junction unmatched. Germline values: CDR1 LNHDA, CDR2 SQIVND (reference sequence). The CDR3 extends over 13 amino acids. Written as DNA, the CDR3 is TGTGCCAGTACCGTCGACAGGGACTATGGCTACACCTTC. Protein: CASTVDRDYGYTF.

The V and J genes are TRBV6-1 and TRBJ2-3, with unresolved D. Trimming stripped 10 bases from V and 5 bases from J, with 4 bases between. The CDR3 totals 9 residues. Germline assignment: CDR1 MNHNS and CDR2 SASEGT. The CDR3 sequence is CATKDTQYF. The CDR3 DNA is TGTGCCACTAAAGATACGCAGTATTTT.

The chain has TRBV19 and TRBJ1-5; D unclear. Trimming took 6 bases from V and 4 from J, leaving 7 bases between them. Germline V gene sequence: CDR1 LNHDA, CDR2 SQIVND (reference sequence). CDR3 length equals 12 residues. The CDR3 nucleotides read TGTGCCAGTAGGGGCAATAATCAGCCCCAGCATTTT. Amino acids: CASRGNNQPQHF.

Notes on this clone: Other nucleotide sequences from this sample produce the same CDR3. The chain links TRBV11-2 to TRBJ1-3, with D tentatively TRBD1 (6 bases). V gave up 5 bases and J gave up 0 bases, with 11 bases separating them. In germline, CDR1 is SGHAT, CDR2 FQNNGV. This CDR3 has 15 residues. The CDR3, as DNA: TGTGCCAGCAGCCGACAGGACTCCTCTGGAAACACCATATATTTT. It codes for CASSRQDSSGNTIYF.

The genes are TRBV1 and TRBJ2-3; whether TRBD2, the table's D call, matches the DNA was not checked. TRBV1 is assigned pseudogene status. The CDR3 totals 16 residues. The CDR3 nucleotides read TGCACCAGCAGCCAACTACTAGCGGGAAACACAGATACGCAGTATTTT. Protein product: CTSSQLLAGNTDTQYF.

The gene calls are TRBV9 and TRBJ2-7; TRBD1 aligns across 9 bases. This CDR3 spans 15 amino acids. The germline V gene has CDR1 SGDLS and CDR2 YYNGEE. V lost 4 bases to trimming and J lost 4 bases; unmatched junction nucleotides: 9. CDR3 sequence reads: CASSRTGTGRYEQYF. The CDR3 nucleotides read TGTGCCAGCAGCCGCACCGGGACAGGGAGGTACGAGCAGTACTTC.

This sequence joins TRBV4-1 and TRBJ1-5, with D perhaps matching TRBD1 (6 bases). There are 12 residues in the CDR3. Per germline, CDR1 MGHRA and CDR2 YSYEKL. With 3 bases removed from V and 15 bases from J, the gap between germline ends came to 15 bases. The CDR3: CASSHSQGELHF. CDR3 DNA: TGCGCCAGCAGCCACTCACAGGGCGAATTGCATTTT.

The genes are TRBV4-2 and TRBJ1-4; the match to TRBD1 covers 7 bases. The CDR3 is 20 residues long. The V gene's germline CDR1 is LGHNA and CDR2 YNFKEQ. The ends lost 0 bases at V and 8 bases at J; junction bases unmatched: 21. The DNA for the CDR3 is TGTGCCAGCAGCCAAGACCCCTCCGACAGGGCCCGGCTCGGAGCGGAAAAACTGTTTTTT. It encodes CASSQDPSDRARLGAEKLFF.

This clone has just one count. The chain links TRBV4-3 to TRBJ2-3; D might be TRBD2 (6 bases). V was cut by 11 bases and J by 3 bases, with 21 bases left in between. CDR1 is LGHNA and CDR2 is YSLEER in the germline V gene. The CDR3 loop spans 15 amino acids. CDR3: CARTGGGNPTDTQYF. The DNA of the CDR3 is TGCGCCCGGACGGGTGGGGGGAACCCAACAGATACGCAGTATTTT.

V is TRBV2 and J is TRBJ1-4; 9 positions agree with TRBD1. Germline assignment: CDR1 SNHLY and CDR2 FYNNEI. V was clipped by 7 bases and J by 9 bases; unmatched bases: 3. The CDR3 extends over 12 amino acids. The CDR3, as DNA: TGTGCCAGCACCGGGACAGGGCAAAAACTGTTTTTT. Translated, it gives CASTGTGQKLFF.

This clone was recorded a few times. The V call is TRBV7-2, the J call TRBJ2-7; 7 bases are a match to TRBD1. V was pared by 3 bases and J by 2 bases, with 13 bases of the junction left unmatched. The CDR3 has 17 residues. Germline CDR1 SGHTA, CDR2 FQGNSA. CDR3 region: CASSFYRGLVPTYEQYF. As DNA, the CDR3 is TGTGCCAGCAGCTTCTACAGGGGTCTGGTCCCGACCTACGAGCAGTACTTC.